These 28 T cell receptor beta chains originate from one sample sequenced in a study of blood T cell repertoires in COVID-19 (dated by TCRdb to about 2020). The library relied on the immunoSEQ multiplex PCR assay. TCRdb re-hosts the immuneACCESS table, in-frame sequences only. Its copies lack some clones; in the studies checked, an unresolved V gene accounts for under half of them, and the cause for the rest is not known. The sample contains roughly 350,000 clones, approximately 91% of them found a single time. The ten biggest clones cover about 7% of the sample. The material sequenced was peripheral blood. The receptors shown here come from a woman in her sixties or seventies with COVID-19, enrolled during active disease.

This clone has a handful of counts. The chain carries TRBV10-1 and TRBJ2-7; 9 bases are shared with TRBD1. The V gene end was trimmed by 6 bases and the J gene end by 4 bases; junction bases not matched to a gene: 1. The CDR3 is made up of 12 amino acids. Germline V CDR1 and CDR2: WNHNN, SYGVQD (reference sequence). Here the CDR3 reads CASSGTGYEQYF. In DNA, the CDR3 is TGCGCCAGCAGCGGGACAGGGTACGAGCAGTACTTC.

CDR3 region: CASTRSEQDEAFF. CDR3 in DNA: TGTGCCAGCACCCGTTCCGAGCAAGATGAAGCTTTCTTT. The chain carries TRBV2 and TRBJ1-1; D is uncertain. Per germline, CDR1 SNHLY and CDR2 FYNNEI. The CDR3 spans 13 residues. V shed 7 bases and J shed 7 bases, with 16 bases lying between them. The full variable domain, with the rest looked up from reference TRBV2 and TRBJ1-1, is EPEVTQTPSHQVTQMGQEVILRCVPISNHLYFYWYRQILGQKVEFLVSFYNNEISEKSEIFDDQFSVERPDGSNFTLKIRSTKLEDSAMYFCASTRSEQDEAFFGQGTRLTVV.

This sequence joins TRBV14 and TRBJ2-7; D might be TRBD1 (6 bases). CDR1 and CDR2 (germline): SGHDN, FVKESK. The V gene lost 0 bases and the J gene lost 5 bases, with 17 bases spanning the gap. The CDR3 is 16 amino acids. The CDR3 here is CASSQESQLGAHEQYF. The DNA of the CDR3 is TGTGCCAGCAGCCAAGAGAGCCAGTTGGGGGCCCACGAGCAGTACTTC.

This clone was observed a single time. This chain joins TRBV18 and TRBJ2-2; D perhaps matches TRBD2 (5 bases). V lost 3 bases and J 5 bases, leaving 16 bases between the germline ends. The CDR3 length is 16 residues. Germline CDR1 and CDR2: KGHSH and LQKENI. The CDR3 DNA reads TGTGCCAGCTCACCGGTTTCTACGAGGGAAACCGGGGAGCTGTTTTTT. Its translation is CASSPVSTRETGELFF.

The J gene is TRBJ1-4, the V gene TRBV2; D remains ambiguous. This CDR3 is 15 amino acids long. The germline V gene has CDR1 SNHLY and CDR2 FYNNEI. Trimming pared 7 bases from V and 5 bases from J, leaving 17 bases between. This CDR3 reads CASKPLGSGNEKLFF. The CDR3 DNA reads as TGTGCCAGCAAACCCCTAGGGAGTGGCAATGAAAAACTGTTTTTT.

This clone appeared once. The chain uses TRBV7-2 and TRBJ2-1; 9 nucleotides align to TRBD1. V trimming: 7 bases; J trimming: 9 bases; junction bases outside the gene matches: 13. In germline, CDR1 is SGHTA, CDR2 FQGNSA. CDR3 length: 15 amino acids. CDR3 coding DNA: TGTGCCAGCACATTGTTGGGGACAGGGTATGGTGAGCAGTTCTTC. Protein product: CASTLLGTGYGEQFF.

This chain uses TRBV7-7 with TRBJ2-1, with 9 bases that match TRBD2. The V segment lost 2 bases and the J segment 7 bases; nucleotides outside the gene matches: 9. The CDR3 sequence is 16 residues long. The germline V gene has CDR1 SSHAT and CDR2 FNYEAQ (reference sequence). This CDR3 reads CASSLSRAGGQNEQFF. DNA of the CDR3: TGTGCCAGCAGCTTATCTAGGGCGGGGGGGCAGAATGAGCAGTTCTTC.

The gene calls are TRBV2 and TRBJ1-6; D remains unclear. Trimming removed 3 bases at V and 8 bases at J, with 14 bases between. Germline-derived CDR1 and CDR2 are SNHLY and FYNNEI. The CDR3 runs to 15 residues. Written as DNA, the CDR3 is TGTGCCAGCAGTGAGGTCTCTCGTCCGGATTCACCCCTCCACTTT. This codes for CASSEVSRPDSPLHF.

The CDR3 DNA follows: TGCGCCAGCAGCCGAGGTAGCGGGGGCTACGAGCAGTACTTC. Protein: CASSRGSGGYEQYF. V is TRBV5-1 and J is TRBJ2-7, with 9 bases lining up with TRBD2. Germline values: CDR1 SGHRS, CDR2 YFSETQ. The CDR3 spans 14 residues. Losses at the gene ends were 4 bases for V and 3 bases for J; bases not matched to a gene: 5.

This clone turned up a few times. V is TRBV9 and J is TRBJ2-1; 7 nucleotides match TRBD2. The length of the CDR3 is 15 residues. Per germline, CDR1 SGDLS and CDR2 YYNGEE. Trimming at V came to 6 bases and at J to 0 bases, leaving 6 bases not matched to a gene. CDR3 protein: CASTWGGSSYNEQFF. CDR3 bases: TGTGCCAGCACCTGGGGGGGGAGCTCCTACAATGAGCAGTTCTTC.

This clone was seen just once. The chain is built from TRBV5-1 and TRBJ1-1, with D tentatively TRBD1 (6 bases). Germline V gives CDR1 SGHRS, CDR2 YFSETQ. V was pared by 2 bases and J by 3 bases, with 17 bases between. This CDR3 is 16 amino acids long. The CDR3 protein is CASSLGLGTSYTEAFF. CDR3 nucleotide sequence: TGCGCCAGCAGCTTAGGCCTAGGGACATCCTACACTGAAGCTTTCTTT. Based on the CDR3 plus reference TRBV5-1 and TRBJ1-1, the full variable domain is KAGVTQTPRYLIKTRGQQVTLSCSPISGHRSVSWYQQTPGQGLQFLFEYFSETQRNKGNFPGRFSGRQFSNSRSEMNVSTLELGDSALYLCASSLGLGTSYTEAFFGQGTRLTVV.

The V call is TRBV5-4, the J call TRBJ1-1; 10 positions agree with TRBD1. CDR1 is SGHNT, CDR2 YYREEE, per germline (reference sequence). The V gene end was trimmed by 2 bases and the J gene end by 6 bases; junction bases not matched to a gene: 4. This CDR3 region has 14 residues. The CDR3 sequence: CASSFGTGEAEAFF. The CDR3 nucleotides are TGTGCCAGCAGCTTTGGGACAGGGGAAGCTGAAGCTTTCTTT.

The V and J genes are TRBV6-6 and TRBJ1-5; 8 nucleotides match TRBD1. J gave up 0 bases and V 5 bases, and 9 bases lay outside the gene matches. The germline V gene encodes CDR1 MNHNY and CDR2 SVGAGI (reference sequence). This CDR3 comprises 17 residues. CDR3 coding DNA: TGTGCCAGCAGTCGACAGGGGTCCTCTCTTAGCAATCAGCCCCAGCATTTT. It is translated as CASSRQGSSLSNQPQHF.

The V call is TRBV6-5, the J call TRBJ1-6; 8 nucleotides agree with TRBD1. J was trimmed by 7 bases and V by 2 bases; bases with no gene match: 4. Germline V gives CDR1 MNHEY, CDR2 SVGAGI. This CDR3 has 15 amino acids. The CDR3 region is CASSYLWDRNSPLHF. CDR3 nucleotides: TGTGCCAGCAGTTACCTATGGGACAGGAATTCACCCCTCCACTTT.

This clone occurred once. The chain combines TRBV30 with TRBJ2-1; TRBD2 aligns across 11 bases. Germline-derived CDR1 and CDR2 are GTSNPN and SVGIG (reference sequence). The CDR3 spans 15 residues. The V and J ends lost 1 base and 7 bases, in that order; junction bases with no gene match: 6. The CDR3 here is CAWSGGSSGGNEQFF. CDR3 nucleotides: TGTGCCTGGAGTGGGGGCTCTAGCGGGGGGAATGAGCAGTTCTTC.

This clone was counted between two and nine times. The identical CDR3 is also encoded by other nucleotide sequences in the sample. The chain couples TRBV12-3 or TRBV12-4 to TRBJ1-1; D gene ambiguous. V lost 4 bases to trimming and J lost 0 bases, with 6 bases between them. This CDR3 comprises 13 residues. The CDR3 sequence is CASSSQVNTEAFF. The CDR3 DNA sequence: TGTGCCAGCAGTTCCCAGGTGAACACTGAAGCTTTCTTT.

This clone was counted once. This rearrangement joins TRBV19 to TRBJ1-3; TRBD1 is a possible D gene (5 bases). Germline V CDR1 and CDR2: LNHDA, SQIVND (reference sequence). The CDR3 runs to 14 residues. V gave up 5 bases and J gave up 0 bases, with 8 bases separating them. The CDR3 reads CASSWGDSGNTIYF. DNA of the CDR3: TGTGCCAGTAGTTGGGGGGACTCTGGAAACACCATATATTTT.

The CDR3 DNA reads TGTGCCAGCAGTAAAACGGGACGCGGGGGGACTGAAGCTTTCTTT. It translates to CASSKTGRGGTEAFF. The chain employs TRBV28 and TRBJ1-1, with TRBD1 as a possible D gene (5 bases). CDR3 length: 15 amino acids. Looked up from germline, CDR1 is MDHEN and CDR2 is SYDVKM. V gave up 5 bases and J gave up 5 bases, with 18 bases separating them.

The V gene is TRBV5-6, the J gene TRBJ1-2; a weak D match, TRBD1 (5 bases). V gave up 1 base and J gave up 11 bases, with 9 bases separating them. The CDR3 runs 11 residues. Germline V gene sequence: CDR1 SGHDT, CDR2 YYEEEE. DNA for the CDR3: TGTGCCAGCAGCTTGACAGGCGGATACACCTTC. It is translated as CASSLTGGYTF.

The chain has TRBV27 and TRBJ1-6; TRBD1 agrees at 7 bases. Germline CDR1 and CDR2: MNHEY and SMNVEV (reference sequence). The CDR3 length is 12 residues. The V and J ends lost 10 bases and 12 bases, in that order; junction bases with no gene match: 9. The CDR3 DNA follows: TGTGCCATAGGACAGGTTGGGAAACCCCTCCACTTT. This translates into CAIGQVGKPLHF.

The chain couples TRBV24-1 to TRBJ2-1, with TRBD1 as a possible D gene (6 bases). CDR3 size: 15 residues. Germline CDR1 is KGHDR and CDR2 is SFDVKD. Trimming left V 2 bases short and J 4 bases short, with 11 bases between. In nucleotides, the CDR3 is TGTGCCACCAGTGATTCAGCCGACAGGTACAATGAGCAGTTCTTC. Translation gives CATSDSADRYNEQFF.

The chain joins TRBV2 to TRBJ2-7; 7 bases fit TRBD1. Germline V gene sequence: CDR1 SNHLY, CDR2 FYNNEI. CDR3 length: 17 amino acids. V was pared by 6 bases and J by 5 bases, with 19 bases of the junction left unmatched. Written as DNA, the CDR3 is TGTGCCAGCAGGAAATCAATAACTCTTACAGGGGCCGACGAGCAGTACTTC. Translating it yields CASRKSITLTGADEQYF.

The rearrangement joins TRBV28 to TRBJ2-5; TRBD1 agrees at 8 bases. The germline V gene has CDR1 MDHEN and CDR2 SYDVKM. The CDR3 length is 16 residues. V was clipped by 1 base and J by 2 bases; unmatched bases: 6. CDR3 DNA sequence: TGTGCCAGCAGTTTATTGCCAGGGGGCGGACAAGAGACCCAGTACTTC. Its protein product is CASSLLPGGGQETQYF. The full variable domain, in which reference TRBV28 and TRBJ2-5 provide the parts outside the CDR3, is DVKVTQSSRYLVKRTGEKVFLECVQDMDHENMFWYRQDPGLGLRLIYFSYDVKMKEKGDIPEGYSVSREKKERFSLILESASTNQTSMYLCASSLLPGGGQETQYFGPGTRLLVL.

The chain recombines TRBV19 with TRBJ2-3, with 7 bases identical to TRBD1. The trim removed 5 bases at V and 3 bases at J, leaving 8 bases unmatched. The length of the CDR3 is 15 residues. The germline V gene encodes CDR1 LNHDA and CDR2 SQIVND (reference sequence). The CDR3 DNA follows: TGTGCCAGTAGTGCTAAAAACAGGGGAACAGATACGCAGTATTTT. Translation gives CASSAKNRGTDTQYF.

The rearrangement joins TRBV11-2 to TRBJ1-4, with D hard to call. This CDR3 is 13 amino acids long. In germline, CDR1 is SGHAT, CDR2 FQNNGV. V was trimmed by 3 bases and J by 11 bases, leaving 13 bases between them. The CDR3, as DNA: TGTGCCAGCAGCTTCGGATTAACGGGGAAACTGTTTTTT. It encodes CASSFGLTGKLFF.

The chain couples TRBV5-6 to TRBJ1-6; D is ambiguous. The germline V and J ends were trimmed by 4 bases and 9 bases, with 17 bases remaining between them. This CDR3 has 15 amino acids. Germline V gene sequence: CDR1 SGHDT, CDR2 YYEEEE. The CDR3 loop reads CASSTGLREASPLHF. The CDR3 bases are TGTGCCAGCAGCACGGGATTACGAGAGGCTTCACCCCTCCACTTT.

This chain connects TRBV7-9 to TRBJ1-2, with D perhaps TRBD1 (5 bases). This CDR3 contains 14 residues. CDR1 is SEHNR, CDR2 FQNEAQ, per germline (reference sequence). V dropped 1 base and J dropped 4 bases, with 10 bases sitting between them. The CDR3 protein is CASSLGGSSYGYTF. The CDR3 region has the DNA TGTGCCAGCAGCTTAGGGGGCAGCTCCTATGGCTACACCTTC.

The chain uses TRBV5-6 and TRBJ1-3; D unclear. In germline, CDR1 is SGHDT, CDR2 YYEEEE. V gave up 4 bases and J gave up 4 bases, with 6 bases separating them. The length of the CDR3 is 12 residues. The CDR3 region has the DNA TGTGCCAGCAGCGTACAGGGAAACACCATATATTTT. Protein: CASSVQGNTIYF.